The 14 T cell receptor beta chains below come from one sample, sequenced in a study of early T cells in non-severe SARS-CoV-2 infection. TCRdb fed the 5' RACE reads into MiXCR, producing one record per CDR3 protein. The sample has fewer than 110,000 distinct CDR3 sequences, 8.5% to 14% seen once; the top ten hold about 7.6%. Specimen: whole blood. These receptor sequences come from an adult who was a healthcare worker with PCR-confirmed SARS-CoV-2 infection or an uninfected control (not recorded which).

This clonotype was detected a few times. This chain links TRBV12-3 or TRBV12-4 with TRBJ2-1, with 7 bases that match TRBD2. V trimming: 8 bases; J trimming: 7 bases; junction bases outside the gene matches: 11. The CDR3 totals 14 residues. CDR3 loop: CASGRGGTPNEQFF. CDR3 nucleotide sequence: TGTGCCAGCGGACGGGGAGGGACCCCAAATGAGCAGTTCTTC.

V is TRBV7-3 and J is TRBJ2-2; tentative D call: TRBD1 (5 bases). Between the trimmed V and J ends, which lost 3 bases and 5 bases, there was a span of 16 bases. CDR1 is SGHTA and CDR2 is FQGTGA in the germline V gene. This CDR3 has 16 residues. The CDR3 DNA sequence: TGTGCCAGCAGCTTTACAGGTTTCCGACGGACCGGGGAGCTGTTTTTT. The encoded protein is CASSFTGFRRTGELFF.

The sample holds many counts of this clonotype. The gene calls are TRBV19 and TRBJ2-1; D uncertain. The CDR3 runs 13 residues. Germline V CDR1 and CDR2: LNHDA, SQIVND (reference sequence). V lost 4 bases and J lost 4, with 8 bases in between. The CDR3: CASSTYIYNEQFF. The CDR3, as DNA: TGTGCCAGTAGTACCTATATTTACAATGAGCAGTTCTTC.

The V call is TRBV21-1, the J call TRBJ2-1. TRBV21-1 is tagged as a pseudogene. The CDR3 sequence is 15 residues long. This chain's CDR3 is CASSKAVSSYNEQFF. The DNA for the CDR3 is TGTGCCAGCAGCAAAGCAGTTAGCTCCTACAATGAGCAGTTCTTC.

This clonotype was observed a few times. The rearrangement links TRBV5-8 to TRBJ2-2; D is perhaps TRBD1 or TRBD2 (6 bases each). Germline-derived CDR1 and CDR2 are SGHTS and YDEGEE. Between the trimmed V and J ends, which lost 4 bases and 0 bases, there was a span of 10 bases. CDR3 length equals 15 residues. This CDR3 reads CASSAGHTNTGELFF. The CDR3 DNA reads TGTGCCAGCAGCGCGGGACATACGAACACCGGGGAGCTGTTTTTT.

Ten or more counts support this clonotype. In DNA form, the CDR3 reads TGCGCCAGCACGGGAAGTGAGGTGATAACCGGGGAGCTGTTTTTT. It encodes CASTGSEVITGELFF. The chain carries TRBV5-1 and TRBJ2-2, with a tentative D call TRBD2 (5 bases). This CDR3 is built from 15 residues. V was pared by 6 bases and J by 5 bases, with 17 bases between. CDR1 and CDR2 from the germline V gene are SGHRS and YFSETQ.

This clonotype was counted at least ten times. This rearrangement joins TRBV7-3 to TRBJ2-5; 10 positions agree with TRBD2. The CDR3 is 14 amino acids. With 5 bases clipped from V and 4 bases from J, the junction kept 4 bases outside the gene matches. CDR1 SGHTA and CDR2 FQGTGA come from the germline V gene. The CDR3 protein is CASSAGTSVETQYF. The CDR3, as DNA: TGTGCCAGCAGCGCCGGGACTAGCGTAGAGACCCAGTACTTC.

The chain's CDR3 is CASKGQGETQYF. CDR3 nucleotides: TGTGCCAGCAAGGGCCAGGGGGAGACCCAGTACTTC. The chain joins TRBV28 to TRBJ2-5; D is possibly TRBD1 (6 bases). CDR1 is MDHEN, CDR2 SYDVKM, per germline. The CDR3 length is 12 residues. V was pared by 7 bases and J by 5 bases, with 11 bases between.

This clonotype was observed many times. The chain couples TRBV20-1 to TRBJ1-3, with D hard to call. The CDR3 contains 13 residues. Germline V gives CDR1 DFQATT, CDR2 SNEGSKA (reference sequence). Trimming shortened V by 4 bases and J by 0 bases, and 7 bases separated the two germline ends. The chain's CDR3 is CSATGISGNTIYF. Written as DNA, the CDR3 is TGCAGTGCTACGGGAATCTCTGGAAACACCATATATTTT.

The table lists this clonotype with many counts. This chain links TRBV29-1 with TRBJ2-2; D perhaps matches TRBD2 (6 bases). The CDR3 contains 14 residues. V was clipped by 7 bases and J by 1 base, with 13 bases between them. Germline lookup yields CDR1 SQVTM and CDR2 ANQGSEA. The CDR3 coding sequence is TGCAGCGCGGTTAGCGGAAAGAACACCGGGGAGCTGTTTTTT. This sequence encodes CSAVSGKNTGELFF.

This clonotype was picked up a small number of times. The V gene is TRBV29-1, the J gene TRBJ2-7; perhaps D is TRBD1 or TRBD2 (5 bases each). The CDR3 length is 14 residues. V lost 4 bases and J lost 5, with 18 bases in between. The germline gives CDR1 SQVTM, CDR2 ANQGSEA. CDR3 nucleotides: TGCAGCGTTGCCCGGGGTCCTACAGGACACGAGCAGTACTTC. Protein sequence: CSVARGPTGHEQYF.

This clonotype was observed many times. The chain links TRBV20-1 to TRBJ2-7; D perhaps matches TRBD2 (6 bases). Germline V gene lookup returns CDR1 DFQATT and CDR2 SNEGSKA (reference sequence). The CDR3 spans 14 residues. Trimming left V 3 bases short and J 6 bases short, with 18 bases between. As DNA, the CDR3 is TGCAGTGCTAGGGGGACTGGCGGCTCGGTCGAGCAGTACTTC. This sequence encodes CSARGTGGSVEQYF.

This clonotype was observed a handful of times. This chain uses TRBV20-1 with TRBJ1-3; no clear D. CDR1 is DFQATT, CDR2 SNEGSKA, per germline (reference sequence). Trimming left V 5 bases short and J 0 bases short, with 11 bases between. The CDR3 loop spans 14 amino acids. This CDR3 is CSAYTAVSGNTIYF. The CDR3 DNA follows: TGCAGTGCTTACACTGCCGTCTCTGGAAACACCATATATTTT.

The rearrangement joins TRBV29-1 to TRBJ2-1; 8 nucleotides agree with TRBD1. This CDR3 comprises 14 residues. V was pared by 4 bases and J by 9 bases, with 11 bases of the junction left unmatched. Germline V lookup: CDR1 SQVTM, CDR2 ANQGSEA. The CDR3 region is CSVAYGQGAFEQFF. The CDR3 DNA reads TGCAGCGTTGCGTATGGGCAGGGGGCTTTTGAGCAGTTCTTC.